This passage covers 5 T cell receptor beta chains from one sample sequenced in a study of OX40 agonist ivuxolimab in advanced cancers. The data were produced by immunoSEQ multiplex PCR, yet TCRdb's version contains in-frame clones alone and is incomplete. The repertoire holds some 77,000 clones, with about 88% as singletons. Sequenced here: CD4+ or CD8+ T cells sorted from blood, sampled in a trial of the OX40 agonist ivuxolimab. The origin of the receptors is an adult with an advanced solid tumor such as melanoma, head and neck, liver or kidney cancer.

The chain joins TRBV7-9 to TRBJ1-1, with D maybe TRBD1 (6 bases). Trimming stripped 6 bases from V and 5 bases from J, with 25 bases between. Per germline, CDR1 SEHNR and CDR2 FQNEAQ (reference sequence). The CDR3 is 17 residues long. The CDR3 DNA reads as TGTGCCAGCAGGCGTACACCGCGTACAGGGAGAAGGACTGAAGCTTTCTTT. It translates to CASRRTPRTGRRTEAFF. Complete variable domain (other parts from reference TRBV7-9 and TRBJ1-1): DTGVSQNPRHKITKRGQNVTFRCDPISEHNRLYWYRQTLGQGPEFLTYFQNEAQLEKSRLLSDRFSAERPKGSFSTLEIQRTEQGDSAMYLCASRRTPRTGRRTEAFFGQGTRLTVV.

The chain uses TRBV5-1 and TRBJ2-3; TRBD2 matches 7 bases. This CDR3 is 16 amino acids long. The V gene end was trimmed by 5 bases and the J gene end by 5 bases; junction bases not matched to a gene: 14. Germline V gene sequence: CDR1 SGHRS, CDR2 YFSETQ. The CDR3 sequence: CASSSGGTPIEDTQYF. DNA for the CDR3: TGCGCCAGCAGTTCCGGGGGGACCCCCATAGAAGATACGCAGTATTTT.

This clone was detected only once. The CDR3: CASSQGQGYYNEQFF. The CDR3 bases are TGCGCCAGCAGCCAAGGACAGGGATATTACAATGAGCAGTTCTTC. The gene calls are TRBV4-3 and TRBJ2-1; TRBD1 aligns across 7 bases. CDR3 size: 15 residues. Germline V lookup: CDR1 LGHNA, CDR2 YSLEER. V was pared by 1 base and J by 4 bases, with 4 bases of the junction left unmatched.

V is TRBV18 and J is TRBJ1-1, with TRBD1 as a possible D gene (6 bases). The CDR3 has 14 residues. The ends were cut back, 2 bases at V and 5 bases at J, with 12 bases in the middle. Germline V gene lookup returns CDR1 KGHSH and CDR2 LQKENI. CDR3 nucleotides: TGTGCCAGCTCACCAATGGGGGCTGAGACTGAAGCTTTCTTT. As protein: CASSPMGAETEAFF.

The gene calls are TRBV6-1 and TRBJ1-1, with D unclear. CDR1 is MNHNS, CDR2 SASEGT, per germline. Trimming stripped 7 bases from V and 4 bases from J, with 13 bases between. The CDR3 contains 13 residues. The CDR3 sequence: CASIRPEGTEAFF. The CDR3 region has the DNA TGTGCCAGCATAAGACCCGAGGGCACTGAAGCTTTCTTT.